This TCR beta chain was found in a study of OX40 agonist ivuxolimab in advanced cancers. There are 17 residues in the CDR3. V lost 6 bases to trimming and J lost 0 bases; unmatched junction nucleotides: 9. Per germline, CDR1 MDHEN and CDR2 SYDVKM. Libraries were prepared by immunoSEQ multiplex PCR; TCRdb keeps only in-frame clonotypes and omits some of them. The table includes some 45,000 clones, roughly 93% detected once. The TCR sequence derives from an adult with an advanced solid tumor such as melanoma, head and neck, liver or kidney cancer. The material sequenced was CD4+ or CD8+ T cells sorted from blood, taken in a trial of the OX40 agonist ivuxolimab. The chain joins TRBV28 to TRBJ2-3, with TRBD2 matching 10 bases. The CDR3, as DNA: TGTGCCAGCAGCCCCTCGACTAGCGGGTCTAGCACAGATACGCAGTATTTT. Residues: CASSPSTSGSSTDTQYF.